These 30 T cell receptor beta chains share one sample of origin, sequenced in a study of T cell repertoires in ileal Crohn's disease. Clones were sequenced by immunoSEQ multiplex PCR, and TCRdb holds only the in-frame ones, with some missing. The sample yields 15,000 to 20,000 clones, approximately 94% seen once. What was sequenced was ileal tissue. These receptors were taken from an adult with Crohn's disease.

The gene calls are TRBV7-3 and TRBJ2-2; D uncertain. Trimming cost V 2 bases and J 5 bases, with 12 bases left between them. CDR1 is SGHTA and CDR2 is FQGTGA in the germline V gene. The CDR3 is 15 residues long. The CDR3 loop is CASSLSASRTGELFF. For the CDR3, the DNA is TGTGCCAGCAGCTTATCGGCCTCGAGGACCGGGGAGCTGTTTTTT.

The chain joins TRBV7-9 to TRBJ2-1, with D perhaps matching TRBD2 (5 bases). Per germline, CDR1 SEHNR and CDR2 FQNEAQ (reference sequence). The CDR3 spans 13 residues. V lost 11 bases to trimming and J lost 4 bases, with 15 bases between them. The CDR3 region has the DNA TGTGCCGGGAGTTGGGGATTATACAATGAGCAGTTCTTC. Translating gives CAGSWGLYNEQFF.

The V call is TRBV5-1, the J call TRBJ2-1; D not certain. V was clipped by 0 bases and J by 3 bases, with 7 bases between them. The CDR3 consists of 14 residues. From germline, CDR1 is SGHRS and CDR2 YFSETQ. Here the CDR3 reads CASSLGDGYNEQFF. DNA for the CDR3: TGCGCCAGCAGCTTGGGAGATGGCTACAATGAGCAGTTCTTC.

The gene calls are TRBV4-1 and TRBJ1-2; D not resolved. V lost 1 base, J lost 6 bases, and 15 bases lay in between. The length of the CDR3 is 15 residues. From germline, CDR1 is MGHRA and CDR2 YSYEKL. CDR3 residues: CASSQGAGIENGYTF. CDR3 nucleotides: TGCGCCAGCAGCCAAGGGGCCGGGATAGAAAATGGCTACACCTTC.

The V call is TRBV20-1, the J call TRBJ1-1; unclear D gene. V was pared by 2 bases and J by 1 base, with 2 bases between. CDR1 and CDR2 from the germline V gene are DFQATT and SNEGSKA (reference sequence). This CDR3 spans 11 amino acids. This CDR3 reads CSARQNTEAFF. CDR3 nucleotide sequence: TGCAGTGCTAGACAGAACACTGAAGCTTTCTTT.

This clone has just one count. The chain employs TRBV7-3 and TRBJ2-1; D is uncertain. Germline assignment: CDR1 SGHTA and CDR2 FQGTGA. This CDR3 comprises 14 residues. Trimming stripped 1 base from V and 8 bases from J, with 12 bases between. In DNA, the CDR3 is TGTGCCAGCAGCTTAATAATGAACACACATGAGCAGTTCTTC. This encodes CASSLIMNTHEQFF.

CDR3 region: CASSLEPRSPLHF. The CDR3 bases are TGTGCCAGCAGCTTGGAGCCGAGATCACCCCTCCACTTT. The J gene is TRBJ1-6, the V gene TRBV7-6; no clear D. Germline CDR1 and CDR2: SGHVS and FNYEAQ. V lost 3 bases, J lost 10 bases, and 10 bases lay in between. The length of the CDR3 is 13 residues.

The chain recombines TRBV7-3 with TRBJ2-3; D might be TRBD2 (7 bases). CDR1 SGHTA and CDR2 FQGTGA come from the germline V gene. The V end was cut by 5 bases, the J end by 7 bases, with 22 bases between. This CDR3 comprises 16 residues. The chain's CDR3 is CASSAGAQYPQNTQYF. The DNA of the CDR3 is TGTGCCAGCAGCGCGGGGGCCCAATACCCACAGAATACGCAGTATTTT.

V and J are TRBV7-8 and TRBJ1-1; 11 nucleotides align to TRBD1. CDR3 size: 13 residues. After removal of 5 bases from V and 9 bases from J, the junction contained 5 bases not matched to a gene. Germline lookup yields CDR1 SGHVS and CDR2 FQNEAQ. CDR3 amino acids: CASSPGTGGQAFF. DNA of the CDR3: TGTGCCAGCAGCCCGGGGACAGGGGGACAAGCTTTCTTT.

This chain links TRBV10-2 with TRBJ2-3, with D hard to call. Germline V CDR1 and CDR2: WSHSY, SAAADI. The germline V and J ends were trimmed by 0 bases and 1 base, with 8 bases remaining between them. This CDR3 is built from 15 residues. This CDR3 is CASSESRGRTDTQYF. CDR3 nucleotide sequence: TGCGCCAGCAGTGAGTCACGCGGTCGCACAGATACGCAGTATTTT.

This clone appeared once. The CDR3 DNA sequence: TGTGCCAGCAGCGCGACGCCAGGGGTAAAGAACACTGAAGCTTTCTTT. This encodes CASSATPGVKNTEAFF. This chain connects TRBV5-4 to TRBJ1-1; weak D call: TRBD1 (6 bases). Trimming cost V 4 bases and J 1 base, with 17 bases left between them. Germline-derived CDR1 and CDR2 are SGHNT and YYREEE (reference sequence). The CDR3 loop spans 16 amino acids.

The rearrangement uses TRBV5-1 and TRBJ2-7; D call uncertain. V shed 0 bases and J shed 0 bases, with 7 bases lying between them. This CDR3 is built from 14 residues. Germline V gene lookup returns CDR1 SGHRS and CDR2 YFSETQ. The CDR3 is CASSLVGGSYEQYF. The DNA of the CDR3 is TGCGCCAGCAGCTTGGTTGGCGGCTCCTACGAGCAGTACTTC.

The chain carries TRBV19 and TRBJ2-7; D is perhaps TRBD1 (6 bases). V shed 5 bases and J shed 0 bases, with 8 bases lying between them. The CDR3 covers 13 residues. The germline V gene encodes CDR1 LNHDA and CDR2 SQIVND (reference sequence). This chain's CDR3 is CASSWGPSYEQYF. DNA of the CDR3: TGTGCCAGTAGTTGGGGGCCCTCCTACGAGCAGTACTTC.

This chain uses TRBV12-5 with TRBJ2-2; D perhaps matches TRBD1 (6 bases). The CDR3 is 15 residues long. V was trimmed by 4 bases and J by 7 bases, leaving 16 bases between them. Germline V gene data show CDR1 as LGHNT and CDR2 as FRNRAP. CDR3 amino acids: CASGWGPIAVGELFF. The DNA for the CDR3 is TGTGCTAGTGGTTGGGGGCCCATCGCAGTCGGGGAGCTGTTTTTT.

The chain has TRBV5-1 and TRBJ1-1; TRBD1 is a possible D gene (6 bases). This CDR3 contains 15 residues. Germline V CDR1 and CDR2: SGHRS, YFSETQ. V gave up 0 bases and J gave up 2 bases, with 11 bases separating them. The CDR3 bases are TGCGCCAGCAGCTTGGCCAAGGACAGAAACACTGAAGCTTTCTTT. It encodes CASSLAKDRNTEAFF.

The chain links TRBV5-1 to TRBJ2-1; 11 bases line up with TRBD2. Germline loops: CDR1 SGHRS, CDR2 YFSETQ. V dropped 2 bases and J dropped 1; count of bases not matched to a gene: 2. The CDR3 runs to 16 residues. CDR3 region: CASSFPSGGSYNEQFF. DNA of the CDR3: TGCGCCAGCAGCTTTCCTAGCGGGGGGTCCTACAATGAGCAGTTCTTC.

The rearrangement links TRBV19 to TRBJ2-1; 7 nucleotides agree with TRBD1. The J segment lost 5 bases and the V segment lost 5 bases, leaving 3 bases of the junction unmatched. The germline gives CDR1 LNHDA, CDR2 SQIVND (reference sequence). CDR3 length: 13 residues. DNA for the CDR3: TGTGCCAGTAGTTTCGACAGGGACAATGAGCAGTTCTTC. It codes for CASSFDRDNEQFF.

V gene TRBV23-1 combines with J gene TRBJ2-4; D gene unclear. TRBV23-1 is known as an ORF, though its function is uncertain. Trimming cost V 6 bases and J 0 bases, with 12 bases left between them. The length of the CDR3 is 15 residues. CDR3 coding DNA: TGCGCCAGCAGAATAGTGGTACTAGCCAAAAACATTCAGTACTTC. Translated, it gives CASRIVVLAKNIQYF.

This clone was picked up one time. Given the absence of the conserved phenylalanine or tryptophan at the CDR3 end, a read error is likely. The chain links TRBV19 to TRBJ1-2; D not resolved. The CDR3 has 13 amino acids. Trimming stripped 7 bases from V and 1 base from J, with 10 bases between. Germline V lookup: CDR1 LNHDA, CDR2 SQIVND (reference sequence). The CDR3 coding sequence is TGTGCCAGTATTAATCCTTTTAACTATGGCTACACCCTC. This gives the protein CASINPFNYGYTL.

The chain combines TRBV5-1 with TRBJ1-4, with 8 bases identical to TRBD1. Germline values: CDR1 SGHRS, CDR2 YFSETQ. The CDR3 length is 16 residues. Losses at the gene ends were 4 bases for V and 8 bases for J; bases not matched to a gene: 13. This CDR3 is CASSALQGARGEKLFF. The CDR3 region has the DNA TGCGCCAGCAGCGCACTTCAGGGGGCGCGAGGCGAAAAACTGTTTTTT.

J is TRBJ1-2 and V is TRBV11-2; no reliable D call. V lost 1 base to trimming and J lost 0 bases, with 6 bases between them. Germline CDR1 reads SGHAT; CDR2 reads FQNNGV. The CDR3 consists of 14 residues. CDR3 nucleotide sequence: TGTGCCAGCAGCTTAGTCGGAGCTAACTATGGCTACACCTTC. It specifies CASSLVGANYGYTF.

This sequence joins TRBV7-9 and TRBJ1-1; D uncertain. Germline CDR1 reads SEHNR; CDR2 reads FQNEAQ (reference sequence). The CDR3 contains 15 residues. Trimming pared 1 base from V and 0 bases from J, leaving 9 bases between. In DNA form, the CDR3 reads TGTGCCAGCAGCTTAGTAGCACTTTTGAACACTGAAGCTTTCTTT. Amino acid sequence: CASSLVALLNTEAFF.

The chain joins TRBV2 to TRBJ2-7, with 8 bases identical to TRBD2. CDR1 is SNHLY, CDR2 FYNNEI, per germline. The CDR3 consists of 16 residues. The V and J ends lost 1 base and 3 bases, in that order; junction bases with no gene match: 8. CDR3 in amino acids: CASSEENSGTLYEQYF. The DNA for the CDR3 is TGTGCCAGCAGTGAAGAGAATAGCGGGACCCTCTACGAGCAGTACTTC. Combining the CDR3 with reference TRBV2 and TRBJ2-7 gives the whole variable domain EPEVTQTPSHQVTQMGQEVILRCVPISNHLYFYWYRQILGQKVEFLVSFYNNEISEKSEIFDDQFSVERPDGSNFTLKIRSTKLEDSAMYFCASSEENSGTLYEQYFGPGTRLTVT.

V gene TRBV7-2 combines with J gene TRBJ2-2; unclear D gene. The CDR3 is 14 residues long. Germline CDR1 and CDR2: SGHTA and FQGNSA. The germline V and J ends were trimmed by 7 bases and 1 base, with 10 bases remaining between them. CDR3 nucleotide sequence: TGTGCCAGCACCTCAAGCCGGAACACCGGGGAGCTGTTTTTT. The encoded protein is CASTSSRNTGELFF.

In DNA form, the CDR3 reads TGTGCCAGCAGTTTATTTGTTGGGACAGGGGGCCGGAACACTGAAGCTTTCTTT. This sequence encodes CASSLFVGTGGRNTEAFF. The chain recombines TRBV27 with TRBJ1-1; TRBD1 matches at 12 bases. The CDR3 runs 18 residues. Germline V CDR1 and CDR2: MNHEY, SMNVEV (reference sequence). The V and J ends lost 1 base and 1 base, in that order; junction bases with no gene match: 7.

Worth noting for this clone: In the same sample, other DNA sequences code for this CDR3. CDR3 residues: CASSSLGEGTEAFF. For the CDR3, the DNA is TGTGCCAGCAGTTCATTAGGGGAAGGCACTGAAGCTTTCTTT. The chain has TRBV6-5 and TRBJ1-1, with D possibly matching TRBD1 (5 bases). This CDR3 contains 14 residues. Deletions cut 4 bases from V and 4 bases from J, with 13 bases between. The germline V gene has CDR1 MNHEY and CDR2 SVGAGI.

The V and J genes are TRBV15 and TRBJ2-1; TRBD1 aligns across 10 bases. CDR3 length: 12 amino acids. The V segment lost 6 bases and the J segment 7 bases; nucleotides outside the gene matches: 0. Germline assignment: CDR1 LNHNV and CDR2 YYDKDF (reference sequence). The CDR3 is CATRGQGNEQFF. CDR3 DNA: TGTGCCACCAGGGGACAGGGGAATGAGCAGTTCTTC.

This clone was counted a single time. Other DNA sequences in the sample encode the same CDR3. The V call is TRBV5-4, the J call TRBJ1-6, with D maybe TRBD1 (5 bases). Trimming shortened V by 1 base and J by 13 bases, and 12 bases separated the two germline ends. The CDR3 is made up of 13 amino acids. CDR1 is SGHNT and CDR2 is YYREEE in the germline V gene (reference sequence). In DNA form, the CDR3 reads TGTGCCAGCAGCTTGCAGGGTCCCTCGCCCCTCCACTTT. Its protein is CASSLQGPSPLHF. The full variable domain, with the rest looked up from reference TRBV5-4 and TRBJ1-6, is ETGVTQSPTHLIKTRGQQVTLRCSSQSGHNTVSWYQQALGQGPQFIFQYYREEENGRGNFPPRFSGLQFPNYSSELNVNALELDDSALYLCASSLQGPSPLHFGNGTRLTVT.

This chain connects TRBV4-3 to TRBJ1-6; D is undetermined. This CDR3 is 15 amino acids long. V lost 0 bases and J 7 bases, leaving 10 bases between the germline ends. CDR1 and CDR2 from the germline V gene are LGHNA and YSLEER. This CDR3 reads CASSQDGPGNSPLHF. In DNA, the CDR3 is TGCGCCAGCAGCCAAGATGGCCCGGGAAATTCACCCCTCCACTTT.

The gene calls are TRBV5-5 and TRBJ1-3; D ambiguous. Germline lookup yields CDR1 SGHKS and CDR2 YYEKEE (reference sequence). The CDR3 covers 15 residues. Trimming removed 4 bases at V and 1 base at J, with 12 bases between. CDR3 DNA sequence: TGTGCCAGCAGCGGAGGGAGAAGTTCTGGAAACACCATATATTTT. It yields the protein CASSGGRSSGNTIYF.